This entry is about one TCR beta chain. The antigen remains undetermined. The source of the sample is a study of response to subunit inactivated influenza vaccine. Germline lookup yields CDR1 DFQATT and CDR2 SNEGSKA (reference sequence). Trimming at V came to 6 bases and at J to 6 bases, leaving 10 bases not matched to a gene. This CDR3 is built from 14 residues. TCRdb fed the RT-PCR reads into MiXCR, producing one record per CDR3 protein. The sample has approximately 530,000 distinct CDR3 sequences; about an eighth are singletons. Study-wide results and caveats: Authors suggested seasonal influenza vaccinations each recruit few new T cells.

The sequence derives from a man aged 45-65 years who received an inactivated influenza vaccine. Sequenced material: PBMCs from blood, taken more than 35 days after vaccination. V is TRBV20-1 and J is TRBJ2-3; 9 nucleotides agree with TRBD1. The DNA of the CDR3 is TGCAGTGCCACACAGGGGGCGACGGGGGATACGCAGTATTTT. Translated, it gives CSATQGATGDTQYF.